Below, one T cell receptor (beta chain) is given with its context. The sample belongs to a study of cytomegalovirus exposure and HLA in healthy donors. Both 60 Vbeta primers and 13 Jbeta primers went into the PCR. Generated by immunoSEQ multiplex PCR, the TCRdb table keeps only in-frame clones and is missing some. The sample yields roughly 160,000 clones, almost 85% seen once. Trimming at V came to 0 bases and at J to 7 bases, leaving 10 bases not matched to a gene. Per the germline V gene, CDR1 is SGHNT and CDR2 is YYREEE (reference sequence). The CDR3 contains 15 residues. Specimen: PBMCs. The TCR originated in a boy aged 2 to 10 in good health and CMV-seronegative. The V gene is TRBV5-4, the J gene TRBJ2-7; TRBD2 matches 7 bases. CDR3: CASSLVVAGASEQYF. In nucleotides, the CDR3 is TGTGCCAGCAGCTTGGTCGTTGCGGGAGCCTCTGAGCAGTACTTC.